Listed here is a single T cell receptor (beta chain). The entry originates in a study of blood T cell repertoires in COVID-19. The overall study: Sites in the United States, Italy and Spain provided acute and convalescent COVID-19 samples. The cDNA or gDNA used as material had been derived from T cells, B-cell-depleted T cells, or PBMCs.

CDR1 LGHNA and CDR2 YNFKEQ come from the germline V gene. The V end was cut by 3 bases, the J end by 8 bases, with 13 bases between. This CDR3 is 14 amino acids long. Original processing notes: Estimated nucleated cell counts came from reference gene primer amplification. TCRdb keeps only in-frame clones here, not all; method: immunoSEQ multiplex PCR. The V and J calls and clone size are taken from that table; D and trimming were inferred from the DNA. The sample lists around 67,000 clones; about 91% were seen once. The sequencing input was peripheral blood. The chain joins TRBV4-2 to TRBJ1-4; the D gene is possibly TRBD1 (5 bases). The TCR sequence derives from a woman older than 75 with active or convalescent COVID-19. CDR3 nucleotide sequence: TGTGCCAGCAGCCATGGGGGGGGTAAGGAAAAACTGTTTTTT. Translation gives CASSHGGGKEKLFF.